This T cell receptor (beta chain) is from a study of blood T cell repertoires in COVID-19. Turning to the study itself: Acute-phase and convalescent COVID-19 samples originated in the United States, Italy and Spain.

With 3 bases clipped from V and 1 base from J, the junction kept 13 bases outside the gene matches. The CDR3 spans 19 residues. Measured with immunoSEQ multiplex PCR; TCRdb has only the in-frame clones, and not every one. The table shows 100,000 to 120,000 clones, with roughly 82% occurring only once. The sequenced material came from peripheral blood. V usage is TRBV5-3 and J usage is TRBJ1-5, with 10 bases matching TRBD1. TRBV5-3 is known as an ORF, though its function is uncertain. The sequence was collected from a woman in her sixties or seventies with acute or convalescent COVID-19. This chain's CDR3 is CARSWISQDRGTSNQPQHF. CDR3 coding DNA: TGTGCCAGAAGCTGGATCAGCCAGGACAGGGGGACGAGCAATCAGCCCCAGCATTTT.